Sequencing of this T cell receptor beta chain was carried out in a study of CD8+ T cells in alopecia areata. Study-level findings and limits: Normal skin's resident alphabeta T cells are also sequenced in scalp samples.

The investigators collected lesional scalp punch biopsies and peripheral blood from alopecia areata patients. Per germline, CDR1 SQVTM and CDR2 ANQGSEA. V was clipped by 6 bases and J by 2 bases; unmatched bases: 11. The CDR3 has 15 amino acids. This clone was recorded only once. Its antigen is currently unknown. As the sequencing template, cDNA was produced by extracting RNA and reverse transcribing it. Here immunoSEQ multiplex PCR was the method, and the copy in TCRdb shows in-frame clones only, minus some. This sample has a few hundred thousand clones; roughly two thirds occur once, and the top ten carry about 1.3%.

The sequenced sample was CD4+ T cells sorted from blood, obtained at week 0. This sequence originates from a human donor with alopecia areata. The chain combines TRBV29-1 with TRBJ2-7; 9 bases are shared with TRBD1. Here the CDR3 reads CSVATGTGLAYEQYF. The CDR3 DNA is TGCAGCGTGGCAACCGGGACAGGGCTCGCCTACGAGCAGTACTTC.